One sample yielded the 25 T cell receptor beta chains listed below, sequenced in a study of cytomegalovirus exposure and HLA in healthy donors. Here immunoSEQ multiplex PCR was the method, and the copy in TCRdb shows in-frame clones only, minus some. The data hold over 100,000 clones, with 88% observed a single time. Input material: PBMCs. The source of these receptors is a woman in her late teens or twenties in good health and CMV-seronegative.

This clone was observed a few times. The CDR3 here is CASSADDSRNTEAFF. The CDR3 DNA reads as TGTGCCAGCAGTGCTGATGACAGCAGGAACACTGAAGCTTTCTTT. The chain carries TRBV6-1 and TRBJ1-1, with D perhaps TRBD1 (5 bases). V lost 4 bases to trimming and J lost 1 base, with 13 bases between them. Germline-derived CDR1 and CDR2 are MNHNS and SASEGT. This CDR3 contains 15 residues.

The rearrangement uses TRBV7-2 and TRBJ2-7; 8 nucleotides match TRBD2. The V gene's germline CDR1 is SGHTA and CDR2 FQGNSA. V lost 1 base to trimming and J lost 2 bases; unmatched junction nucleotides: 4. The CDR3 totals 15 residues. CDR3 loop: CASSLGVGGAYEQYF. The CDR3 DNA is TGTGCCAGCAGCTTAGGGGTCGGGGGGGCCTACGAGCAGTACTTC.

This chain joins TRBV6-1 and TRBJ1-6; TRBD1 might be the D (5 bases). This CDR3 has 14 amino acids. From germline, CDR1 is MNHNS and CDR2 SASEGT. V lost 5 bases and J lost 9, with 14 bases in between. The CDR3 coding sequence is TGTGCCAGCAGTAGAAACACCGGGGGTTCACCCCTCCACTTT. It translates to CASSRNTGGSPLHF.

Here the CDR3 reads CASSYDMNTEAFF. The CDR3, as DNA: TGTGCCAGCAGTTACGACATGAACACTGAAGCTTTCTTT. The chain joins TRBV6-5 to TRBJ1-1; D remains ambiguous. This CDR3 region has 13 residues. Germline values: CDR1 MNHEY, CDR2 SVGAGI. Deletions cut 2 bases from V and 0 bases from J, with 4 bases between.

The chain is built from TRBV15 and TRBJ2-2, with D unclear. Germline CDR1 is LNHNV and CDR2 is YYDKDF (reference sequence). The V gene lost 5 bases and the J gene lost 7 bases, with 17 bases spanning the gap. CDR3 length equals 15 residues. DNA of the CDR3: TGTGCCACCAGCGATAGTACCTCGGGTCACGGGGAGCTGTTTTTT. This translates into CATSDSTSGHGELFF. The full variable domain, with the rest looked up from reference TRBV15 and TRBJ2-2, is DAMVIQNPRYQVTQFGKPVTLSCSQTLNHNVMYWYQQKSSQAPKLLFHYYDKDFNNEADTPDNFQSRRPNTSFCFLDIRSPGLGDTAMYLCATSDSTSGHGELFFGEGSRLTVL.

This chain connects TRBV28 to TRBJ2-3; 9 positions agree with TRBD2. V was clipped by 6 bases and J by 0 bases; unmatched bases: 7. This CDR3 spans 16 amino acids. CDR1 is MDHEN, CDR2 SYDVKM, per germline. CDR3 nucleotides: TGTGCCAGCAGCCGGACGGGACTAGCTAGCACAGATACGCAGTATTTT. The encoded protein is CASSRTGLASTDTQYF.

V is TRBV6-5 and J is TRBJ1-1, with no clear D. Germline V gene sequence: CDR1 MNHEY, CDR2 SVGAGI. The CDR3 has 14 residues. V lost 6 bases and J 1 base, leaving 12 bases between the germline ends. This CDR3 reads CASSQGGENTEAFF. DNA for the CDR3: TGTGCCAGCAGCCAAGGCGGGGAGAACACTGAAGCTTTCTTT.

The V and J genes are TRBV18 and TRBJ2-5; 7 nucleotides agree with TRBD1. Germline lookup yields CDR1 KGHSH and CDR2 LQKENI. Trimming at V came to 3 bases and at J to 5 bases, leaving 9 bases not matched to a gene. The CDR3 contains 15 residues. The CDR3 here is CASSPIQGVGETQYF. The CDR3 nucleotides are TGTGCCAGCTCACCCATTCAGGGGGTCGGGGAGACCCAGTACTTC.

The CDR3 protein is CASSVAGDHSNEQYF. The CDR3 region has the DNA TGTGCCAGCAGCGTAGCGGGGGATCACTCTAACGAGCAGTACTTC. This rearrangement joins TRBV9 to TRBJ2-7; weak D call: TRBD2 (6 bases). V was clipped by 0 bases and J by 5 bases, with 15 bases between them. Germline CDR1 SGDLS, CDR2 YYNGEE. The CDR3 extends over 15 amino acids.

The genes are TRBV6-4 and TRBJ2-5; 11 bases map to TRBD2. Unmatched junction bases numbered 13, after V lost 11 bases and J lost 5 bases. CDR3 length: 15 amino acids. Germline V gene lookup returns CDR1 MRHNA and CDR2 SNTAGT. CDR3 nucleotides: TGTGCCGGAACCAATTTAGCGGGAGGGGAGGAGACCCAGTACTTC. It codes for CAGTNLAGGEETQYF.

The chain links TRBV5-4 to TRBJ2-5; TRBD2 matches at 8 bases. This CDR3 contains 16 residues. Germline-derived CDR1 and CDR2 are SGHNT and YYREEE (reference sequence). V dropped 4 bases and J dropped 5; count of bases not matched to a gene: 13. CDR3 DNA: TGTGCCAGCAGCGTTTTGTCGGGAGGGCGGGGGGAGACCCAGTACTTC. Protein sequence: CASSVLSGGRGETQYF.

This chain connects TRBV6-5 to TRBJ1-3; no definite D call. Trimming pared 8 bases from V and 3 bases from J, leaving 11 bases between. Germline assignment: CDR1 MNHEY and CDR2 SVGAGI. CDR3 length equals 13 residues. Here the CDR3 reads CASGRVIGNTIYF. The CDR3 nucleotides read TGTGCCAGCGGGCGGGTTATTGGAAACACCATATATTTT.

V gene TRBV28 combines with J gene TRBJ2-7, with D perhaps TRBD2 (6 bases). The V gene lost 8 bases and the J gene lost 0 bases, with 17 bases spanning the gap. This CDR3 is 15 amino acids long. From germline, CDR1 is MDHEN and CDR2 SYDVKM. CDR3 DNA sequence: TGTGCCAGCTATCCAACTAGCAGGATCTCCTACGAGCAGTACTTC. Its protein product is CASYPTSRISYEQYF.

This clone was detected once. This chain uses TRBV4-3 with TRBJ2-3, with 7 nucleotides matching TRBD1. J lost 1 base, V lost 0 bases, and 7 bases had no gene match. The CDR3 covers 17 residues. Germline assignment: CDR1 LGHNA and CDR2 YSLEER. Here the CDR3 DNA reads TGCGCCAGCAGCCAAGATCATCAGGGGGACGGCACAGATACGCAGTATTTT. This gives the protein CASSQDHQGDGTDTQYF.

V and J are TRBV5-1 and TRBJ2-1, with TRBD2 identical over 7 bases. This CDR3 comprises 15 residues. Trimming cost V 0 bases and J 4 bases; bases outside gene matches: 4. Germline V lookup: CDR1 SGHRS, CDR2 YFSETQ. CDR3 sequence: CASSLVGGEYNEQFF. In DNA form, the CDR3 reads TGCGCCAGCAGCTTGGTGGGGGGGGAATACAATGAGCAGTTCTTC.

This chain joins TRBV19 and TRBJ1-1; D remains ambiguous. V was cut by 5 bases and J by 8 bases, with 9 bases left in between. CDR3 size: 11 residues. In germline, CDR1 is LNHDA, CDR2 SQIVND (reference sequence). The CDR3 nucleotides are TGTGCCAGTAGTTCCCAGGTCGAAGCTTTCTTT. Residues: CASSSQVEAFF.

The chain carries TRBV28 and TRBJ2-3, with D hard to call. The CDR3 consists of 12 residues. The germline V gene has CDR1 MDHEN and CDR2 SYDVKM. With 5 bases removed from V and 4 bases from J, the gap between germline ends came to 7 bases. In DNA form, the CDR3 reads TGTGCCAGCAGTCGATACTCAGATACGCAGTATTTT. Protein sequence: CASSRYSDTQYF. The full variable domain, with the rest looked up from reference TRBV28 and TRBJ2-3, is DVKVTQSSRYLVKRTGEKVFLECVQDMDHENMFWYRQDPGLGLRLIYFSYDVKMKEKGDIPEGYSVSREKKERFSLILESASTNQTSMYLCASSRYSDTQYFGPGTRLTVL.

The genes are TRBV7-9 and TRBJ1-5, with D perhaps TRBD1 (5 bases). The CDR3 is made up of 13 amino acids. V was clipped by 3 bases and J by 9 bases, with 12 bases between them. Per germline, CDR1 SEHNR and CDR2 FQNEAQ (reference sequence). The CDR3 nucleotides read TGTGCCAGCAGCTTGGATGTGGGGGGGCCCCAGCATTTT. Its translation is CASSLDVGGPQHF. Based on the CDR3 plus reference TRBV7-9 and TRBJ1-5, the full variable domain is DTGVSQNPRHKITKRGQNVTFRCDPISEHNRLYWYRQTLGQGPEFLTYFQNEAQLEKSRLLSDRFSAERPKGSFSTLEIQRTEQGDSAMYLCASSLDVGGPQHFGDGTRLSIL.

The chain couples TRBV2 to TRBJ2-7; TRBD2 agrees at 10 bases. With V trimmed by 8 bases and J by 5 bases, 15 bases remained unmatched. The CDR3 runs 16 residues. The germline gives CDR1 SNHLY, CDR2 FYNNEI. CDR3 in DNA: TGTGCCAGCGTCCCCCTCCCTCTAGCGGGAGTTCACGAGCAGTACTTC. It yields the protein CASVPLPLAGVHEQYF.

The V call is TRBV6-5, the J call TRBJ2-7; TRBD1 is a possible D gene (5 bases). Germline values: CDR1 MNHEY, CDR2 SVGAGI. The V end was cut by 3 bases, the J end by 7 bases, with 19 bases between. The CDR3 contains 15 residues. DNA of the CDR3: TGTGCCAGCAGTTATGAGGTTGTGGGGCTGGGGGAGCAGTACTTC. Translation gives CASSYEVVGLGEQYF.

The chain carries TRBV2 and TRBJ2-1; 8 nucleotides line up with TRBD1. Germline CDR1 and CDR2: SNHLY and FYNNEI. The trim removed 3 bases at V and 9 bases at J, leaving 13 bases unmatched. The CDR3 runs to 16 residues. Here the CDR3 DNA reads TGTGCCAGCAGTGACATGTCGACAGCCGGACAGGGTGAGCAGTTCTTC. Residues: CASSDMSTAGQGEQFF.

The DNA of the CDR3 is TGTGCCAGCAGCTTAAGTACTAGCGGGGGTCCTGAGCAGTTCTTC. Protein product: CASSLSTSGGPEQFF. The genes are TRBV7-9 and TRBJ2-1; TRBD2 agrees at 11 bases. CDR1 and CDR2 (germline): SEHNR, FQNEAQ (reference sequence). J lost 9 bases, V lost 2 bases, and 6 bases had no gene match. This CDR3 contains 15 residues.

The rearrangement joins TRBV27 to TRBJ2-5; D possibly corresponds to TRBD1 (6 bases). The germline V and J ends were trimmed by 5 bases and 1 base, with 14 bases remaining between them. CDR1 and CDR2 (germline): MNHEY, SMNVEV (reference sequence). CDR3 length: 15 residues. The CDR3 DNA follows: TGTGCCAGCAGTCAACAGGGCTACCTCCAAGAGACCCAGTACTTC. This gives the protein CASSQQGYLQETQYF.

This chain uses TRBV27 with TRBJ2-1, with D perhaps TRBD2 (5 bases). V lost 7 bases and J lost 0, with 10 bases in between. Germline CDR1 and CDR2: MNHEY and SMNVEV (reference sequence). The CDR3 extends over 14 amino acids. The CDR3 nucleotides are TGTGCCAGCACCTCGGGAAGCTCCTACAATGAGCAGTTCTTC. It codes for CASTSGSSYNEQFF.

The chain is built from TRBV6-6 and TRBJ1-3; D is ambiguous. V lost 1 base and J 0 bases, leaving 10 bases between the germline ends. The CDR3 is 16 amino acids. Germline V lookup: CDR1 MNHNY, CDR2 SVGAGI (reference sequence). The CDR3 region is CASSYYKQSSGNTIYF. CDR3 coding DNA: TGTGCCAGCAGTTACTACAAACAGAGCTCTGGAAACACCATATATTTT.